This section outlines one T cell receptor beta chain sequence together with its context. Its antigen is undetermined. The sample belongs to a study of cytomegalovirus exposure and HLA in healthy donors. 13 Jbeta primers and 60 Vbeta primers were used for the PCR. The table came from immunoSEQ multiplex PCR; TCRdb's copy has only in-frame clones and leaves some out. Of 120,000 to 150,000 clones in the sample, around 75% were seen once. Germline CDR1 is GTSNPN and CDR2 is SVGIG (reference sequence). Trimming left V 2 bases short and J 3 bases short, with 10 bases between. CDR3 length: 14 residues. Whole-study results and caveats: TCR beta V- and J-gene trimming, according to a later analysis, was linked to a missense DCLRE1C variant. Most TCR sequences showed up rarely, but some public TCRs showed up in many donors.

The source is a woman aged 25 to 39 in good health and CMV-seronegative. This sequence joins TRBV30 and TRBJ2-2; D is possibly TRBD1 (5 bases). The sample taken for sequencing was PBMCs. CDR3 sequence reads: CAWSKGAYTGELFF. As DNA, the CDR3 is TGTGCCTGGAGTAAAGGGGCTTACACCGGGGAGCTGTTTTTT.